The 14 T cell receptor beta chains listed next were all sequenced from one sample in a study of T cell responses to AZD1222 COVID-19 vaccine. The repertoire was sequenced with immunoSEQ multiplex PCR; TCRdb's copy has only in-frame clones and lacks some. The data show 92,000 or so clones, roughly 90% seen once. The starting material was peripheral blood, obtained on day 0 of AZD1222 vaccination. These receptors were collected from an adult in good health.

V gene TRBV6-2 or TRBV6-3 combines with J gene TRBJ1-5; 8 bases fit TRBD1. Germline assignment: CDR1 MNHEY and CDR2 SVGEGT. V lost 5 bases and J lost 0; bases outside the gene matches: 9. CDR3 length equals 17 residues. In DNA form, the CDR3 reads TGTGCCAGCAGTCACACCCTGACAGGGGATAGCAATCAGCCCCAGCATTTT. Translated, it gives CASSHTLTGDSNQPQHF.

The chain recombines TRBV5-5 with TRBJ2-1, with TRBD1 identical over 12 bases. Looked up from germline, CDR1 is SGHKS and CDR2 is YYEKEE (reference sequence). The CDR3 length is 17 residues. J was trimmed by 2 bases and V by 0 bases; bases with no gene match: 3. In DNA form, the CDR3 reads TGTGCCAGCAGCTTGGCCTGGGACAGGGGGCCCTACAATGAGCAGTTCTTC. This encodes CASSLAWDRGPYNEQFF.

The chain combines TRBV28 with TRBJ1-2, with D maybe TRBD1 (5 bases). CDR1 and CDR2 (germline): MDHEN, SYDVKM. CDR3 size: 16 residues. The V end lost 6 bases, the J end lost 3 bases, and 20 bases lay between the germline ends. CDR3 amino acids: CASRGTVSGTYYGYTF. CDR3 DNA: TGTGCCAGCAGGGGTACGGTTTCCGGGACTTACTATGGCTACACCTTC.

This rearrangement joins TRBV6-5 to TRBJ2-3; D might be TRBD2 (6 bases). The CDR3 spans 11 residues. Germline V CDR1 and CDR2: MNHEY, SVGAGI. V was shortened by 6 bases and J by 9 bases, with 10 bases between the two germline ends. The CDR3 protein is CASRLAGTQYF. The DNA of the CDR3 is TGTGCCAGCAGGTTGGCGGGGACGCAGTATTTT.

The chain joins TRBV27 to TRBJ2-7; 12 bases fit TRBD2. CDR1 MNHEY and CDR2 SMNVEV come from the germline V gene (reference sequence). Trimming at V came to 5 bases and at J to 2 bases, leaving 7 bases not matched to a gene. The CDR3 contains 16 residues. The CDR3 here is CASSKGLAGGAYEQYF. DNA for the CDR3: TGTGCCAGCAGTAAGGGACTAGCGGGCGGGGCCTACGAGCAGTACTTC.

This clone was seen a handful of times. CDR3 coding DNA: TGTGCCAGCAGCCAAGAAGCGGGAGGCCCCCAGGGCGAGCAGTACTTC. This sequence encodes CASSQEAGGPQGEQYF. This rearrangement joins TRBV4-2 to TRBJ2-7, with 9 nucleotides matching TRBD2. The junction had 9 bases not matched to a gene; V was cut back by 0 bases and J by 6 bases. The CDR3 is made up of 16 amino acids. From germline, CDR1 is LGHNA and CDR2 YNFKEQ.

This sequence joins TRBV7-6 and TRBJ2-2, with D perhaps matching TRBD2 (6 bases). The germline gives CDR1 SGHVS, CDR2 FNYEAQ. Trimming left V 1 base short and J 7 bases short, with 7 bases between. CDR3 length: 13 residues. The CDR3 protein is CASSLVEGGELFF. The CDR3 DNA is TGTGCCAGCAGCTTAGTGGAGGGCGGGGAGCTGTTTTTT.

A single count supports this clone. V and J are TRBV6-5 and TRBJ1-1; D is uncertain. The CDR3 length is 14 residues. The V gene lost 1 base and the J gene lost 5 bases, with 11 bases spanning the gap. CDR1 is MNHEY, CDR2 SVGAGI, per germline. This CDR3 is CASSYFWGRTEAFF. Here the CDR3 DNA reads TGTGCCAGCAGTTACTTTTGGGGTAGGACTGAAGCTTTCTTT.

V is TRBV19 and J is TRBJ1-3; unclear D gene. V shed 5 bases and J shed 0 bases, with 20 bases lying between them. CDR3 length equals 18 residues. From germline, CDR1 is LNHDA and CDR2 SQIVND (reference sequence). CDR3 residues: CASSPSPFEWSSGNTIYF. The CDR3 nucleotides are TGTGCCAGTAGTCCAAGTCCCTTCGAGTGGAGCTCTGGAAACACCATATATTTT.

The chain combines TRBV3-1 (or the pseudogene TRBV3-2) with TRBJ2-6, with 9 bases lining up with TRBD2. CDR3 length equals 19 residues. CDR1 and CDR2 (germline): LGHDT, YNNKEL (reference sequence). The junction had 14 bases not matched to a gene; V was cut back by 4 bases and J by 4 bases. CDR3 in amino acids: CASSPREREALRGANVLTF. The CDR3 DNA reads as TGTGCCAGCAGCCCCAGGGAGCGGGAGGCCCTTCGGGGGGCCAACGTCCTGACTTTC.

This sequence joins TRBV7-2 and TRBJ1-2; D uncertain. There are 15 residues in the CDR3. Looked up from germline, CDR1 is SGHTA and CDR2 is FQGNSA. Deletions cut 7 bases from V and 1 base from J, with 16 bases between. The CDR3 here is CASTLNGNSNYGYTF. Here the CDR3 DNA reads TGTGCCAGCACCCTAAATGGTAACAGTAACTATGGCTACACCTTC.

A single count supports this clone. The chain has TRBV28 and TRBJ1-2, with 10 nucleotides matching TRBD1. The CDR3 runs to 15 residues. V trimming: 4 bases; J trimming: 1 base; junction bases outside the gene matches: 3. CDR1 is MDHEN and CDR2 is SYDVKM in the germline V gene. The CDR3 nucleotides read TGTGCCAGCAGTTCCAGGACAGGGGGTAACTATGGCTACACCTTC. Protein product: CASSSRTGGNYGYTF.

The chain uses TRBV9 and TRBJ2-4; 11 nucleotides agree with TRBD1. V trimming: 3 bases; J trimming: 7 bases; junction bases outside the gene matches: 3. The CDR3 is 14 amino acids. Germline V lookup: CDR1 SGDLS, CDR2 YYNGEE. The CDR3 region has the DNA TGTGCCAGCAGCGCAGGACAGGGGGCGAACATTCAGTACTTC. Its protein product is CASSAGQGANIQYF. The full variable domain, completed using reference TRBV9 and TRBJ2-4, is DSGVTQTPKHLITATGQRVTLRCSPRSGDLSVYWYQQSLDQGLQFLIQYYNGEERAKGNILERFSAQQFPDLHSELNLSSLELGDSALYFCASSAGQGANIQYFGAGTRLSVL.

To note about this clone: It is unclear where the CDR3 begins or ends on the DNA, so no DNA is shown, and the CDR3 is as TCRdb lists it. V gene TRBV23-1 combines with J gene TRBJ1-5. TRBV23-1 is known as an ORF, though its function is uncertain. The CDR3 sequence runs 19 residues, both termini included. The CDR3 sequence: CASSQSVERVGPGNQPQHF.